The clone carrying this T cell receptor (beta chain) was detected a few times. From 5'RACE with constant-segment primers came TCR alpha and TCR beta cDNA libraries that carried sample barcodes and UMIs. TCRdb used MiXCR to reprocess the 5' RACE reads, holding one entry per CDR3 protein. The sample holds roughly 560,000 distinct CDR3 sequences, roughly 20% seen once. This entry comes from a study of T-cell memory formation after mild COVID-19. Germline CDR1 SGHTA, CDR2 FQGNSA. V was trimmed by 1 base and J by 8 bases, leaving 7 bases between them. This CDR3 region has 12 residues. Sequenced sample: PBMCs or a T cell subset sorted from them (not recorded which). This clonotype was obtained from an adult woman who had mild COVID-19 (a few samples of this study predate the infection). Cell type and time point are not known. This chain joins TRBV7-2 and TRBJ2-3; no clear D gene. The CDR3 DNA follows: TGTGCCAGCAGCTTAGTGTTGGGTACGCAGTATTTT. This codes for CASSLVLGTQYF.